Below, 10 T cell receptor beta chains from the same sample are listed, as sequenced in a study of control samples from healthy donors and cancer patients. Clones were sequenced by immunoSEQ multiplex PCR, and TCRdb holds only the in-frame ones, with some missing. The repertoire has around 75,000 clones, almost 95% of them found once; the top ten carry about 5.6%. Source material: blood. The source is a woman aged 60-75 years in good health.

The genes are TRBV9 and TRBJ2-5, with D perhaps matching TRBD2 (6 bases). Trimming removed 0 bases from V and 4 bases from J, with 13 bases in between. The germline CDR1 and CDR2 sequences are SGDLS and YYNGEE. There are 15 residues in the CDR3. This chain's CDR3 is CASSVGYGGTETQYF. CDR3 bases: TGTGCCAGCAGCGTAGGGTATGGGGGGACAGAGACCCAGTACTTC.

The gene calls are TRBV19 and TRBJ2-2; unclear D gene. The CDR3 contains 18 residues. Germline CDR1 LNHDA, CDR2 SQIVND (reference sequence). Trimming took 3 bases from V and 0 from J, leaving 17 bases between them. The CDR3 DNA sequence: TGTGCCAGTAGTATCAAGGGTTCCAACTTTGCGAACACCGGGGAGCTGTTTTTT. Its translation: CASSIKGSNFANTGELFF. Drawing the rest from reference TRBV19 and TRBJ2-2, the complete variable domain is DGGITQSPKYLFRKEGQNVTLSCEQNLNHDAMYWYRQDPGQGLRLIYYSQIVNDFQKGDIAEGYSVSREKKESFPLTVTSAQKNPTAFYLCASSIKGSNFANTGELFFGEGSRLTVL.

The rearrangement joins TRBV7-9 to TRBJ1-1; D may be TRBD1 (5 bases). Looked up from germline, CDR1 is SEHNR and CDR2 is FQNEAQ (reference sequence). This CDR3 has 18 residues. Trimming cost V 1 base and J 0 bases, with 18 bases left between them. Written as DNA, the CDR3 is TGTGCCAGCAGCTTAGGTCCTTATCGGGCAGGGATGAACACTGAAGCTTTCTTT. Translating it yields CASSLGPYRAGMNTEAFF.

The chain employs TRBV28 and TRBJ2-5; D possibly corresponds to TRBD2 (5 bases). The CDR3 consists of 15 residues. Germline-derived CDR1 and CDR2 are MDHEN and SYDVKM. V lost 3 bases and J lost 2, with 13 bases in between. CDR3 amino acids: CASSLRSGSQETQYF. As DNA, the CDR3 is TGTGCCAGCAGTTTGCGGAGCGGTAGTCAAGAGACCCAGTACTTC.

A single count supports this clone. V gene TRBV28 combines with J gene TRBJ1-2; D perhaps matches TRBD1 (5 bases). The germline gives CDR1 MDHEN, CDR2 SYDVKM. The CDR3 extends over 14 amino acids. Trimming took off 2 bases at V and 6 bases at J, with 13 bases between the two ends. CDR3 in amino acids: CASSLVGTWNGYTF. CDR3 nucleotides: TGTGCCAGCAGTTTAGTAGGGACCTGGAATGGCTACACCTTC.

The V gene is TRBV3-1 (or the pseudogene TRBV3-2), the J gene TRBJ2-7, with D possibly being TRBD1 or TRBD2 (6 bases each). Germline CDR1 reads LGHDT; CDR2 reads YNNKEL (reference sequence). The CDR3 is 15 residues long. Deletions cut 1 base from V and 6 bases from J, with 16 bases between. The CDR3 DNA reads as TGTGCCAGCAGCCAAGGGAGGAGGAGGGGGTTCGAGCAGTACTTC. It specifies CASSQGRRRGFEQYF.

V gene TRBV4-2 combines with J gene TRBJ1-3; D gene uncertain. The CDR3 is 15 residues long. CDR1 is LGHNA and CDR2 is YNFKEQ in the germline V gene. Deletions cut 0 bases from V and 4 bases from J, with 10 bases between. The CDR3 coding sequence is TGTGCCAGCAGCCAAGAGGAGGGTTGGGGAAACACCATATATTTT. Its translation is CASSQEEGWGNTIYF.

The V and J genes are TRBV27 and TRBJ1-4; 8 bases align to TRBD1. In germline, CDR1 is MNHEY, CDR2 SMNVEV (reference sequence). This CDR3 is built from 18 residues. J was trimmed by 7 bases and V by 2 bases; bases with no gene match: 15. This CDR3 reads CASSLRGQGAPMPEKLFF. The DNA for the CDR3 is TGTGCCAGCAGTTTACGGGGGCAGGGGGCCCCAATGCCTGAAAAACTGTTTTTT.

The chain couples TRBV5-1 to TRBJ2-4; 9 positions agree with TRBD1. Losses at the gene ends were 0 bases for V and 5 bases for J; bases not matched to a gene: 6. This CDR3 is 16 amino acids long. Germline assignment: CDR1 SGHRS and CDR2 YFSETQ. Here the CDR3 DNA reads TGCGCCAGCAGCTTGGAGGGGAGGACAGGGGAAAACATTCAGTACTTC. This translates into CASSLEGRTGENIQYF. The whole variable domain, filled in from reference TRBV5-1 and TRBJ2-4, reads KAGVTQTPRYLIKTRGQQVTLSCSPISGHRSVSWYQQTPGQGLQFLFEYFSETQRNKGNFPGRFSGRQFSNSRSEMNVSTLELGDSALYLCASSLEGRTGENIQYFGAGTRLSVL.

The V gene is TRBV24-1, the J gene TRBJ1-2; 11 nucleotides align to TRBD1. Trimming at V came to 4 bases and at J to 1 base, leaving 1 base not matched to a gene. CDR1 is KGHDR and CDR2 is SFDVKD in the germline V gene. The CDR3 length is 15 residues. This CDR3 reads CATSEGQGGNYGYTF. CDR3 nucleotide sequence: TGTGCCACCAGTGAGGGACAGGGGGGTAACTATGGCTACACCTTC.